These 15 T cell receptor beta chains share one sample of origin, sequenced in a study of CD8 T cells in ankylosing spondylitis. TCRdb used MiXCR to reprocess the 5' RACE reads, holding one entry per CDR3 protein. The sample lists approximately 400,000 distinct CDR3 sequences, 17% occurring once. Study-wide findings and caveats: Characteristic of ankylosing spondylitis blood, it appeared, was a TCR beta motif comprising about eight highly homologous variants.

The antigens for these receptors are not known. Source material: blood, either unsorted or a sorted T cell fraction (not recorded which). The source is a male donor with ankylosing spondylitis.

This clonotype came up a few times. This chain joins TRBV9 and TRBJ2-7, with D possibly matching TRBD1 (6 bases). The CDR3 runs 14 residues. Germline CDR1 is SGDLS and CDR2 is YYNGEE. Trimming took 3 bases from V and 3 from J, leaving 13 bases between them. As DNA, the CDR3 is TGTGCCAGCAGCGCAGGGGACGCCGACTACGAGCAGTACTTC. Translated: CASSAGDADYEQYF.

The chain recombines TRBV3-1 with TRBJ2-1, with 8 nucleotides matching TRBD1. Losses at the gene ends were 1 base for V and 8 bases for J; bases not matched to a gene: 7. This CDR3 contains 15 residues. The germline gives CDR1 LGHDT, CDR2 YNNKEL (reference sequence). CDR3 sequence: CASSQAGQGADEQFF. CDR3 nucleotides: TGTGCCAGCAGCCAAGCTGGGCAGGGGGCGGATGAGCAGTTCTTC.

The chain recombines TRBV7-2 with TRBJ1-4; D unresolved. Trimming stripped 5 bases from V and 8 bases from J, with 21 bases between. Germline V gene sequence: CDR1 SGHTA, CDR2 FQGNSA. This CDR3 is built from 16 residues. CDR3 bases: TGTGCCAGCAGCGCCGGCGGATCCGGGGTGGGCGAAAAACTGTTTTTT. Protein product: CASSAGGSGVGEKLFF.

This clonotype was picked up a small number of times. This sequence joins TRBV6-2 or TRBV6-3 and TRBJ1-1, with no clear D. CDR1 is MNHEY and CDR2 is SVGEGT in the germline V gene. The CDR3 sequence is 13 residues long. The V and J ends lost 3 bases and 2 bases respectively, with 7 bases between them. The CDR3 spells CASSYPINTEAFF. The CDR3 DNA is TGTGCCAGCAGTTATCCGATTAACACTGAAGCTTTCTTT.

V gene TRBV7-2 combines with J gene TRBJ2-5; D gene uncertain. Trimming took off 7 bases at V and 4 bases at J, with 7 bases between the two ends. CDR3 length: 11 amino acids. CDR1 SGHTA and CDR2 FQGNSA come from the germline V gene. The CDR3 bases are TGTGCCAGCAATCGGGCAGAGACCCAGTACTTC. Translation gives CASNRAETQYF.

This clonotype was seen only a few times. This chain joins TRBV4-3 and TRBJ2-2, with TRBD2 matching over 8 bases. The CDR3 runs to 17 residues. The V gene's germline CDR1 is LGHNA and CDR2 YSLEER. With V trimmed by 5 bases and J by 1 base, 9 bases remained unmatched. The CDR3 bases are TGCGCCAGCAGCAGAAGTCTAGCGGGCGAGAACACCGGGGAGCTGTTTTTT. Translation gives CASSRSLAGENTGELFF.

The chain links TRBV30 to TRBJ1-6, with D unresolved. Germline-derived CDR1 and CDR2 are GTSNPN and SVGIG (reference sequence). The CDR3 is 15 amino acids. Trimming left V 0 bases short and J 6 bases short, with 12 bases between. Here the CDR3 reads CAWSVGGVSNSPLHF. CDR3 sequence (DNA): TGTGCCTGGAGTGTCGGAGGCGTCAGTAATTCACCCCTCCACTTT. The full variable domain, completed using reference TRBV30 and TRBJ1-6, is SQTIHQWPATLVQPVGSPLSLECTVEGTSNPNLYWYRQAAGRGLQLLFYSVGIGQISSEVPQNLSASRPQDRQFILSSKKLLLSDSGFYLCAWSVGGVSNSPLHFGNGTRLTVT.

The rearrangement links TRBV11-2 to TRBJ2-1; 9 bases are a match to TRBD2. With V trimmed by 2 bases and J by 4 bases, 18 bases remained unmatched. The CDR3 has 20 residues. Looked up from germline, CDR1 is SGHAT and CDR2 is FQNNGV. This chain's CDR3 is CASSLRGGLSGRREYNEQFF. DNA for the CDR3: TGTGCCAGCAGCTTAAGGGGCGGACTAAGCGGGAGGAGGGAGTACAATGAGCAGTTCTTC.

Only one count was recorded for this clonotype. The chain has TRBV5-1 and TRBJ1-2, with D perhaps TRBD1 (5 bases). This CDR3 has 15 amino acids. V was cut by 2 bases and J by 7 bases, with 18 bases left in between. The germline CDR1 and CDR2 sequences are SGHRS and YFSETQ. CDR3 loop: CASSLTSAGQGGYTF. DNA of the CDR3: TGCGCCAGCAGCTTAACGTCGGCCGGTCAGGGTGGCTACACCTTC.

This clonotype was seen at least ten times. The V call is TRBV12-3 or TRBV12-4, the J call TRBJ2-5, with D tentatively TRBD1 (6 bases). V lost 5 bases and J lost 3, with 10 bases in between. The CDR3 has 13 amino acids. In nucleotides, the CDR3 is TGTGCCAGCAGTAGGGACACAAAAGAGACCCAGTACTTC. Encoded protein: CASSRDTKETQYF.

This clonotype occurred a few times. This sequence joins TRBV9 and TRBJ2-5; D is possibly TRBD2 (5 bases). Germline values: CDR1 SGDLS, CDR2 YYNGEE. V gave up 0 bases and J gave up 4 bases, with 13 bases separating them. CDR3 length: 15 residues. CDR3 residues: CASSVGGSVLETQYF. The CDR3 bases are TGTGCCAGCAGCGTAGGGGGTAGCGTACTAGAGACCCAGTACTTC.

This sequence joins TRBV19 and TRBJ2-1; 7 bases are a match to TRBD2. The CDR3 covers 15 residues. Germline assignment: CDR1 LNHDA and CDR2 SQIVND (reference sequence). Germline trimming cut 5 bases from V and 6 bases from J; bases unmatched to any gene: 10. The CDR3 nucleotides read TGTGCCAGTAGTCGCGCGGGAGTCCTCTCCAATGAGCAGTTCTTC. Translated: CASSRAGVLSNEQFF.

This chain connects TRBV11-2 to TRBJ2-6; 12 positions agree with TRBD1. J was trimmed by 3 bases and V by 4 bases; bases with no gene match: 7. CDR1 SGHAT and CDR2 FQNNGV come from the germline V gene. This CDR3 has 18 residues. DNA of the CDR3: TGTGCCAGCAGCTACTCCGGGACAGGGGGCTTTGGGGCCAACGTCCTGACTTTC. Amino acids: CASSYSGTGGFGANVLTF. Filled out from reference TRBV11-2 and TRBJ2-6, the complete variable domain reads EAGVAQSPRYKIIEKRQSVAFWCNPISGHATLYWYQQILGQGPKLLIQFQNNGVVDDSQLPKDRFSAERLKGVDSTLKIQPAKLEDSAVYLCASSYSGTGGFGANVLTFGAGSRLTVL.

The J gene is TRBJ2-5, the V gene TRBV5-6; possible D gene TRBD2, 6 bases. Germline V gene sequence: CDR1 SGHDT, CDR2 YYEEEE. Trimming took 4 bases from V and 7 from J, leaving 20 bases between them. The CDR3 sequence is 15 residues long. CDR3 sequence: CASSRGSAVGGTQYF. CDR3 DNA sequence: TGTGCCAGCAGCCGGGGCTCGGCCGTCGGGGGGACCCAGTACTTC.

This clonotype was counted ten times or more. The genes are TRBV5-1 and TRBJ2-1; 7 bases are a match to TRBD1. There are 15 residues in the CDR3. CDR1 is SGHRS, CDR2 YFSETQ, per germline. Germline trimming cut 4 bases from V and 5 bases from J; bases unmatched to any gene: 9. CDR3 nucleotides: TGCGCCAGCAGCACAGAAGGACAGGTAAACAATGAGCAGTTCTTC. Its translation is CASSTEGQVNNEQFF.